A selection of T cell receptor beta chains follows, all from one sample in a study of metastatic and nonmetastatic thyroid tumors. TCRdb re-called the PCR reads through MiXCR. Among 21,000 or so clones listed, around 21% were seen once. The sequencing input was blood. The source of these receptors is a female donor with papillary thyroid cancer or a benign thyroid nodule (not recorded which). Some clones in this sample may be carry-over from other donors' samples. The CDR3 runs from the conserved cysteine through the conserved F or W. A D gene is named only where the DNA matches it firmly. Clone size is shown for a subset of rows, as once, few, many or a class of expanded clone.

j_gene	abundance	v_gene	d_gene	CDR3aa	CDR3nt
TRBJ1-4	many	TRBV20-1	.	CSARGQGGNEKLFF	TGCAGTGCTAGAGGGCAGGGAGGGAATGAAAAACTGTTTTTT
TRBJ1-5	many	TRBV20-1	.	CSATRGNQPQHF	TGCAGTGCCACTAGAGGGAATCAGCCCCAGCATTTT
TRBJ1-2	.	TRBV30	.	CAWSVMGYGYTF	TGTGCCTGGAGTGTTATGGGATATGGCTACACCTTC
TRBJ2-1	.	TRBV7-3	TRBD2	CASSLRALAGTTSANDQFF	TGTGCCAGCAGCTTAAGGGCACTAGCGGGAACCACCTCGGCAAATGATCAGTTCTTC
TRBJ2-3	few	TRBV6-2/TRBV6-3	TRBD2	CASSSLAGVFSNTQYF	TGTGCCAGCAGTTCACTAGCGGGAGTGTTTAGCAATACGCAGTATTTT
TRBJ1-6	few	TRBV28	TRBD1	CASRRGQGSSYNSPLQF	TGTGCCAGCAGGCGCGGACAGGGGAGCTCCTATAATTCACCCCTACAATTT
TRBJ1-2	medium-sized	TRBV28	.	CASSLRSHYGYTF	TGTGCCAGCAGTCTTCGGAGTCACTATGGCTACACCTTC
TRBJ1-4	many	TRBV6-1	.	CASSLTATNEKLFF	TGTGCCAGCAGTTTAACCGCAACTAATGAAAAACTGTTTTTT
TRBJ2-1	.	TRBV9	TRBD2	CASSPLTSWSRVEQFF	TGTGCCAGCAGCCCGCTGACTAGCTGGAGTCGTGTTGAGCAGTTCTTC
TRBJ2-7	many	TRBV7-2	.	CASSLAGDYEQYF	TGTGCCAGCAGCTTAGCGGGCGACTACGAGCAGTACTTC
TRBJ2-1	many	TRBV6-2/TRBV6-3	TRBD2	CASSLGTSYNEQFF	TGTGCCAGCAGCCTTGGGACTAGCTACAATGAGCAGTTCTTC
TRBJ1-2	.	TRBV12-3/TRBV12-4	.	CASSPKAPHGYTF	TGTGCCAGCAGTCCCAAGGCCCCCCATGGCTACACATTC
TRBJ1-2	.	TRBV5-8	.	CASSRTAAYGYTF	TGTGCCAGCAGCCGTACCGCGGCCTATGGCTACACCTTC
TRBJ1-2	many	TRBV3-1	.	CASSQDVGNYGYTF	TGTGCCAGCAGCCAAGATGTGGGGAACTATGGCTACACCTTC
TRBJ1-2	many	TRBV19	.	CASTYPTSPYGYTF	TGTGCCAGTACCTACCCGACATCCCCCTATGGCTACACCTTC